Following are 11 T cell receptor beta chains from one sample sequenced in a study of tumor-infiltrating lymphocytes in primary liver carcinoma. TCR beta cDNA was made from 500 ng total RNA with a constant-region primer. Libraries covering TCR beta were generated through three nested multiplex PCR rounds (using a slightly modified ARM-PCR). Rounds one and two of PCR, each of roughly 10 cycles, were primed with TRBV1-TRBV30 forward primers and a C-beta reverse primer. TCRdb used MiXCR to reprocess the multiplex PCR reads, holding one entry per CDR3 protein. The table has about 50,000 distinct CDR3 sequences, around 77% seen once. From unsorted bulk tissue weighing roughly 18-31 mg, DNA and RNA were co-extracted. The sample taken for sequencing was liver tumor tissue from sampling region 5. Indicated subset: tumor region T5, tumor centre. These receptors were taken from a man aged 35 to 55 with primary liver carcinoma and hepatitis B virus infection.

Details on this clonotype: A read error may account for a junction end that differs from germline. The CDR3 is CASSLGGRSHEQFF. The DNA for the CDR3 is TGCGCCAGCAGCTTAGGGGGCAGGAGCCATGAACAGTTCTTC. This chain joins TRBV5-1 and TRBJ2-1; 7 positions agree with TRBD1. This CDR3 is built from 14 residues. Germline V CDR1 and CDR2: SGHRS, YFSETQ.

With respect to this clonotype: The junction shows a germline mismatch at one end, possibly a read error. J is TRBJ2-3 and V is TRBV29-1; D may be TRBD2 (6 bases). The CDR3 is made up of 13 amino acids. The germline V gene encodes CDR1 SQVTM and CDR2 ANQGSEA. The CDR3 sequence is CSVPGLGEDMQYF. The DNA of the CDR3 is TGCAGCGTCCCGGGACTGGGTGAAGATATGCAGTATTTT.

Comment on this clonotype: This CDR3 is missing its conserved last phenylalanine or tryptophan, likely due to a read error. The chain has TRBV29-1 and TRBJ2-5; 8 nucleotides align to TRBD1. V shed 8 bases and J 5 bases; nucleotides not matched to a gene: 10. The CDR3 runs to 13 residues. Germline V gene sequence: CDR1 SQVTM, CDR2 ANQGSEA. CDR3 region: CSIGPGGRETQYL. CDR3 coding DNA: TGCAGCATTGGCCCAGGGGGCAGGGAGACCCAGTACCTC.

As regards this clonotype: An end of the junction does not agree with germline; a read error may underlie this. The genes are TRBV5-4 and TRBJ2-3; unclear D gene. CDR3 size: 15 residues. The V gene's germline CDR1 is SGHNT and CDR2 YYREEE (reference sequence). CDR3 region: CASISFVTSTDTQYF. As DNA, the CDR3 is TGTGCCAGCATCTCCTTCGTAACTTCCACAGATACCCAGTATTTT.

In regard to this clonotype: A much larger clone differs from this one at a single base, so this may be a read error. V and J are TRBV30 and TRBJ1-3; D remains ambiguous. The CDR3 consists of 15 residues. Germline V gene data show CDR1 as GTSNPN and CDR2 as SVGIG (reference sequence). Trimming took off 5 bases at V and 2 bases at J, with 16 bases between the two ends. The DNA for the CDR3 is TGTGCCTGGGGGTTTGGTCCTGGCGCTGGAAACACCATATATTTT. Translated: CAWGFGPGAGNTIYF. The full variable domain, completed using reference TRBV30 and TRBJ1-3, is SQTIHQWPATLVQPVGSPLSLECTVEGTSNPNLYWYRQAAGRGLQLLFYSVGIGQISSEVPQNLSASRPQDRQFILSSKKLLLSDSGFYLCAWGFGPGAGNTIYFGEGSWLTVV.

In its sample, this clonotype was seen a few times. The junction departs from the called germline gene at one end, perhaps through a read error. V and J are TRBV29-1 and TRBJ2-2, with D maybe TRBD2 (6 bases). The V gene's germline CDR1 is SQVTM and CDR2 ANQGSEA. The CDR3 length is 14 residues. Here the CDR3 reads CSVEGEANTGEPFF. The CDR3 DNA reads TGCAGCGTTGAGGGGGAGGCGAACACCGGGGAGCCGTTTTTT.

As concerns this clonotype: Mismatch with germline at one junction end may stem from a read error. The CDR3 loop is CASSLVGRALDGELFF. In nucleotides, the CDR3 is TGCGCCAGTAGCTTGGTGGGCAGGGCCCTTGACGGGGAGCTGTTTTTT. V and J are TRBV5-1 and TRBJ2-2, with a tentative D call TRBD1 (5 bases). The CDR3 covers 16 residues. From germline, CDR1 is SGHRS and CDR2 YFSETQ.

The V gene is TRBV29-1, the J gene TRBJ2-5, with 11 nucleotides matching TRBD1. Germline loops: CDR1 SQVTM, CDR2 ANQGSEA. Trimming took 0 bases from V and 4 from J; bases not matched to a gene: 4. This CDR3 has 15 residues. CDR3 protein: CSVEEDRGRGETQYF. The CDR3 nucleotides read TGCAGCGTTGAAGAGGACAGGGGGCGAGGAGAGACCCAGTACTTC.

As concerns this clonotype: At one boundary the junction diverges from the germline segment, which might be a read error. The V call is TRBV7-9, the J call TRBJ2-6, with D possibly TRBD1 on 5 matching bases. The CDR3 runs to 17 residues. Germline CDR1 is SEHNR and CDR2 is FQNEAQ (reference sequence). The CDR3 DNA follows: TGTGCCAGCAGCTTAGCGACAGTGGCCCCTGGGACCAACGTCCTGACTTTC. It yields the protein CASSLATVAPGTNVLTF.

The genes are TRBV6-6 and TRBJ1-3; D gene ambiguous. This CDR3 spans 15 amino acids. V lost 11 bases to trimming and J lost 2 bases, with 19 bases between them. Germline CDR1 and CDR2: MNHNY and SVGAGI (reference sequence). CDR3 in DNA: TGTGCCGGTAGCCTCCGGGAGCCTCCTGGAAACACCATATATTTT. It encodes CAGSLREPPGNTIYF.

With respect to this clonotype: One junction end disagrees with the germline gene, perhaps due to a read error. The rearrangement links TRBV5-1 to TRBJ2-2, with D possibly matching TRBD2 (5 bases). Germline V gene data show CDR1 as SGHRS and CDR2 as YFSETQ. This CDR3 has 16 residues. CDR3 nucleotide sequence: TGCGCCGGCAGCTTGGGTCCTAGCACGGACGCCGGGGAGCTGTTTTTT. It encodes CAGSLGPSTDAGELFF. The variable domain in full, with the rest retrieved from reference TRBV5-1 and TRBJ2-2, is KAGVTQTPRYLIKTRGQQVTLSCSPISGHRSVSWYQQTPGQGLQFLFEYFSETQRNKGNFPGRFSGRQFSNSRSEMNVSTLELGDSALYLCAGSLGPSTDAGELFFGEGSRLTVL.